This TCR beta chain appears in the sequencing data of a study of blood T cell repertoires in COVID-19. Study-level background: COVID-19 samples collected from the United States, Italy and Spain covered acute and convalescent phases. PBMCs, B-cell-depleted T cells, or T cells provided the cDNA or gDNA that made up the material.

This clone has a single count. J gave up 3 bases and V 4 bases, and 3 bases lay outside the gene matches. Germline V lookup: CDR1 SGHTS, CDR2 YDEGEE. The CDR3 extends over 15 amino acids. Per the original methods: For nucleated cells, counts were estimated from reference gene primer amplification. Clones were read by immunoSEQ multiplex PCR, and TCRdb kept only the in-frame ones, dropping some. The V and J calls and clone size were taken over from that table, and D and trimming were inferred from the DNA. This sample has about 41,000 clones, with 70% to 90% found just once. The V and J genes are TRBV5-8 and TRBJ2-7; TRBD2 aligns across 14 bases. This clonotype was sampled from a man between 60 and 70 years old with acute or convalescent COVID-19. The material sequenced was peripheral blood. CDR3: CASSIGLAGGYEQYF. The CDR3 nucleotides read TGTGCCAGCAGCATAGGACTAGCGGGGGGCTACGAGCAGTACTTC.